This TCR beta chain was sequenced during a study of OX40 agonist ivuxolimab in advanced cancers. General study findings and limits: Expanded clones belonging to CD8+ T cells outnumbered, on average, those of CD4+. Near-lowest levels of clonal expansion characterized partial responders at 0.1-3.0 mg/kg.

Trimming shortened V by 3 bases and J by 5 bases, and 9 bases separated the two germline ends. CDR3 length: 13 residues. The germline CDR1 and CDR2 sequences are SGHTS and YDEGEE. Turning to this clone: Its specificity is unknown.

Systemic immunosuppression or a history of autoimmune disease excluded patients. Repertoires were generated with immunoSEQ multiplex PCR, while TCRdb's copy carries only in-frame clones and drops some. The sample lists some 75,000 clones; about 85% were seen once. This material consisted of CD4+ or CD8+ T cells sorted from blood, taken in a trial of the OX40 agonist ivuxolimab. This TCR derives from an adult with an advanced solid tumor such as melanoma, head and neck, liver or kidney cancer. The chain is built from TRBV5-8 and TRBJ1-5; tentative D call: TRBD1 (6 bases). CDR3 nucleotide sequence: TGTGCCAGCAGCTCACAGGGATATCAGCCCCAGCATTTT. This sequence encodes CASSSQGYQPQHF.